These 10 T cell receptor beta chains were all obtained from the same sample, sequenced in a study of shared clonotypes between healthy human individuals. Sequencing used immunoSEQ multiplex PCR; TCRdb keeps in-frame clones, though not all of them. The repertoire has over 2 million clones, roughly 96% of them found once; the top ten carry around 0.13%. Source material: naive CD4+ T cells sorted from blood. The subset is: CD45RA+ positively selected. The origin of the receptors is a man aged 18 to 35 in good health.

The rearrangement uses TRBV27 and TRBJ2-7; the D is unclear. CDR3 length equals 13 residues. CDR1 is MNHEY and CDR2 is SMNVEV in the germline V gene (reference sequence). Trimming removed 6 bases from V and 0 bases from J, with 9 bases in between. In DNA form, the CDR3 reads TGTGCCAGCAGCCAAAAGAGCTCCTACGAGCAGTACTTC. Amino acids: CASSQKSSYEQYF.

The chain combines TRBV27 with TRBJ2-2, with D possibly TRBD2 on 6 matching bases. This CDR3 has 15 residues. Trimming cost V 4 bases and J 5 bases, with 14 bases left between them. Germline CDR1 MNHEY, CDR2 SMNVEV (reference sequence). Here the CDR3 reads CASSSMGLPTGELFF. The CDR3 DNA sequence: TGTGCCAGCAGTTCGATGGGACTCCCGACCGGGGAGCTGTTTTTT.

This chain links TRBV6-4 with TRBJ1-6, with 9 bases fitting TRBD1. The CDR3 loop spans 14 amino acids. Trimming took 4 bases from V and 11 from J; bases not matched to a gene: 6. Germline CDR1 reads MRHNA; CDR2 reads SNTAGT. The CDR3 coding sequence is TGTGCCAGCAGTGTGGGGACAGGGATGACACCCCTCCACTTT. The encoded protein is CASSVGTGMTPLHF.

This sequence joins TRBV7-8 and TRBJ2-7; D unresolved. Germline CDR1 is SGHVS and CDR2 is FQNEAQ. The V end lost 5 bases, the J end lost 0 bases, and 14 bases lay between the germline ends. This CDR3 is 15 amino acids long. The CDR3 region has the DNA TGTGCCAGCAGCCCCGGCGCAGCGACCTCCTACGAGCAGTACTTC. It specifies CASSPGAATSYEQYF.

V usage is TRBV11-2 and J usage is TRBJ2-7, with 11 bases identical to TRBD1. Germline-derived CDR1 and CDR2 are SGHAT and FQNNGV. V trimming: 5 bases; J trimming: 4 bases; junction bases outside the gene matches: 7. CDR3 length: 15 amino acids. CDR3 protein: CASSEWDRGAYEQYF. The CDR3, as DNA: TGTGCCAGCAGCGAATGGGACAGGGGGGCGTACGAGCAGTACTTC.

The chain carries TRBV19 and TRBJ2-7; D not certain. The CDR3 runs to 13 residues. Trimming cost V 5 bases and J 4 bases, with 12 bases left between them. Germline-derived CDR1 and CDR2 are LNHDA and SQIVND (reference sequence). The CDR3 loop is CASSPDPKYEQYF. The CDR3 region has the DNA TGTGCCAGTAGTCCAGACCCGAAATACGAGCAGTACTTC.

The rearrangement uses TRBV2 and TRBJ1-4; perhaps TRBD1 as D (6 bases). CDR3 size: 16 residues. Germline V gene sequence: CDR1 SNHLY, CDR2 FYNNEI. V lost 3 bases to trimming and J lost 0 bases, with 11 bases between them. DNA of the CDR3: TGTGCCAGCAGTGAGAGACAGGTTTCAACTAATGAAAAACTGTTTTTT. Its translation: CASSERQVSTNEKLFF.

The chain has TRBV10-3 and TRBJ2-5; no definite D call. This CDR3 is built from 12 residues. The V and J ends lost 3 bases and 5 bases respectively, with 7 bases between them. Germline loops: CDR1 ENHRY, CDR2 SYGVKD. The CDR3 spells CAISDNAETQYF. The CDR3 DNA sequence: TGTGCCATCAGTGATAACGCCGAGACCCAGTACTTC.

A single count supports this clone. The J gene is TRBJ2-7, the V gene TRBV19; 7 bases are shared with TRBD1. The CDR3 runs to 15 residues. Germline CDR1 LNHDA, CDR2 SQIVND (reference sequence). After removal of 1 base from V and 2 bases from J, the junction contained 5 bases not matched to a gene. Here the CDR3 reads CASSIVGTAPYEQYF. In nucleotides, the CDR3 is TGTGCCAGTAGTATAGTTGGGACAGCACCCTACGAGCAGTACTTC.

The rearrangement uses TRBV30 and TRBJ2-7; D is perhaps TRBD2 (6 bases). This CDR3 spans 13 amino acids. The ends were cut back, 4 bases at V and 3 bases at J, with 13 bases in the middle. Germline lookup yields CDR1 GTSNPN and CDR2 SVGIG (reference sequence). This CDR3 reads CAWNTGTVYEQYF. The CDR3 coding sequence is TGTGCCTGGAATACCGGGACTGTCTACGAGCAGTACTTC.